These T cell receptor beta chains were read from a single sample in a study of T cell changes during pregnancy in multiple sclerosis. Sequenced by immunoSEQ multiplex PCR; TCRdb stores in-frame clones only, minus some. Of tens of thousands of clones listed, about 93% are singletons. This specimen was peripheral blood, taken in the first trimester of pregnancy. These receptors were taken from a female donor with multiple sclerosis, enrolled in a pregnancy study. Both conserved end residues are part of each CDR3. The D gene is left open where the match is weak. The size field is filled for only some rows; it gives once, few, many or a size class.

d_gene	j_gene	abundance	v_gene	CDR3aa	CDR3nt
.	TRBJ2-7	once	TRBV5-1	CASSVTGFHEQYF	TGCGCCAGCAGCGTAACAGGGTTCCACGAGCAGTACTTC
TRBD1	TRBJ2-3	few	TRBV19	CASSTGQGTDTQYF	TGTGCCAGTAGTACGGGACAGGGCACAGATACGCAGTATTTT
.	TRBJ1-1	.	TRBV4-1	CASSPPSRAAEAFF	TGCGCCAGCAGCCCCCCCAGCAGGGCCGCTGAAGCTTTCTTT
.	TRBJ2-7	.	TRBV7-9	CASSLPSRVSDYEQYF	TGTGCCAGCAGCTTGCCTAGCAGAGTGAGCGACTACGAGCAGTACTTC
.	TRBJ2-2	.	TRBV5-1	CASSLRMVDLGTGELFF	TGCGCCAGCAGCTTAAGAATGGTCGACTTAGGCACCGGGGAGCTGTTTTTT
.	TRBJ2-7	.	TRBV28	CASSFKGLSSYEQYF	TGTGCCAGCAGTTTTAAAGGACTCAGCTCCTACGAGCAGTACTTC
.	TRBJ2-2	.	TRBV14	CASSQAPERVSLRGELFF	TGTGCCAGCAGCCAAGCTCCGGAACGGGTATCGCTCCGCGGGGAGCTGTTTTTT
TRBD2	TRBJ2-1	.	TRBV28	CASSSRTSGRGYNEQFF	TGTGCCAGCAGTTCAAGGACTAGCGGGAGGGGCTACAATGAGCAGTTCTTC
TRBD2	TRBJ2-5	.	TRBV15	CATSSLTSGGPETQYF	TGTGCCACCAGCAGCCTTACTAGCGGGGGCCCAGAGACCCAGTACTTC
.	TRBJ1-6	.	TRBV27	CASSLREGSPLHF	TGTGCCAGCAGTTTACGGGAGGGTTCACCCCTCCACTTT
TRBD1	TRBJ2-2	.	TRBV7-9	CASSSDRNTGELFF	TGTGCCAGCAGCTCGGACAGGAATACCGGGGAGCTGTTTTTT
.	TRBJ1-1	once	TRBV6-5	CASSLGETEAFF	TGTGCCAGCAGCCTAGGGGAAACTGAAGCTTTCTTT
TRBD1	TRBJ1-2	.	TRBV2	CASSEAGQGANYGYTF	TGTGCCAGCAGTGAAGCTGGACAGGGAGCTAACTATGGCTACACCTTC
.	TRBJ1-2	.	TRBV7-3	CASSPSGGSYGYTF	TGTGCCAGCAGCCCCTCGGGGGGTTCCTATGGCTACACCTTC
.	TRBJ1-1	.	TRBV9	CASSVDPRPPMNTEAFF	TGTGCCAGCAGCGTAGATCCGCGGCCTCCGATGAACACTGAAGCTTTCTTT
TRBD1	TRBJ1-1	.	TRBV11-2	CASSFTFGTDEAFF	TGTGCCAGCAGCTTTACGTTCGGGACAGACGAGGCTTTCTTT
.	TRBJ2-1	.	TRBV7-3	CASSLSEGSYNEQFF	TGTGCCAGCAGCCTTTCGGAGGGCTCCTACAATGAGCAGTTCTTC
TRBD1	TRBJ1-1	.	TRBV19	CASLEGANTEAFF	TGTGCCAGTCTTGAGGGGGCGAACACTGAAGCTTTCTTT
.	TRBJ2-2	.	TRBV7-9	CASRLTGFEITGELFF	TGTGCCAGCAGACTAACAGGGTTCGAAATCACCGGGGAGCTGTTTTTT
.	TRBJ2-5	.	TRBV2	CASSPTIQETQYF	TGTGCCAGCAGTCCGACAATCCAAGAGACCCAGTACTTC
.	TRBJ2-7	few	TRBV5-1	CASSLATQVIYEQYF	TGCGCCAGCAGCTTGGCCACACAGGTCATCTACGAGCAGTACTTC
.	TRBJ1-2	.	TRBV28	CASSPTGDYGYTF	TGTGCCAGCAGCCCGACAGGCGACTATGGCTACACCTTC
.	TRBJ1-5	.	TRBV2	CASSEAGRGEPQHF	TGTGCCAGCAGTGAAGCGGGCAGGGGAGAGCCCCAGCATTTT
TRBD1	TRBJ2-7	.	TRBV15	CATSGDSYEQYF	TGTGCCACCAGCGGGGACAGTTACGAGCAGTACTTC
TRBD1	TRBJ1-2	.	TRBV9	CASSPAGGSGYTF	TGTGCCAGCAGCCCCGCAGGGGGGAGCGGCTACACCTTC
TRBD1	TRBJ1-2	.	TRBV19	CASRGRDRKNGSSGYTF	TGTGCCAGTAGGGGCCGGGACAGAAAAAATGGGAGTAGCGGCTACACCTTC
TRBD1	TRBJ1-2	once	TRBV7-6	CASSYLSPPGQGYGYTF	TGTGCCAGCAGCTACCTATCTCCTCCGGGACAGGGATATGGCTACACCTTC
.	TRBJ1-1	.	TRBV5-4	CASSLSGLSAEAFF	TGTGCCAGCAGCTTGTCAGGGTTAAGCGCTGAAGCTTTCTTT
.	TRBJ2-7	.	TRBV30	CAWRQGSYSYEQYF	TGTGCCTGGAGACAGGGAAGTTACTCCTACGAGCAGTACTTC
TRBD2	TRBJ2-1	.	TRBV10-3	CAISPGGSGNHNEQFF	TGTGCCATCAGCCCCGGGGGTAGCGGGAACCACAATGAGCAGTTCTTC
TRBD1	TRBJ2-7	.	TRBV5-1	CASSEQGSPVEQYF	TGCGCCAGCAGCGAACAGGGGTCCCCTGTAGAGCAGTACTTC
TRBD2	TRBJ2-2	.	TRBV6-5	CASSYGLAGVSGELFF	TGTGCCAGCAGTTACGGACTAGCGGGAGTATCTGGGGAGCTGTTTTTT
TRBD2	TRBJ2-3	.	TRBV5-1	CASRSGASTDTQYF	TGCGCCAGCCGTAGCGGGGCCTCCACAGATACGCAGTATTTT
.	TRBJ2-7	.	TRBV11-1	CASSLGDNYEQYF	TGTGCCAGCAGCTTAGGGGACAACTACGAGCAGTACTTC
.	TRBJ2-3	once	TRBV10-3	CAISDPTGADTQYF	TGTGCCATCAGTGATCCGACGGGAGCGGATACGCAGTATTTT
TRBD1	TRBJ1-6	few	TRBV11-2	CASSSRTGFNSPLHF	TGTGCCAGCAGCTCGCGGACAGGGTTTAATTCACCCCTCCACTTT
.	TRBJ2-2	.	TRBV10-1	CASSESAVTGELFF	TGCGCCAGCAGTGAGAGCGCAGTCACCGGGGAGCTGTTTTTT
TRBD1	TRBJ2-5	.	TRBV7-3	CASSLLGDRVYETQYF	TGTGCCAGCAGCTTATTAGGGGACAGGGTATATGAGACCCAGTACTTC
.	TRBJ2-7	.	TRBV30	CAWIPRPSTYEQYF	TGTGCCTGGATCCCCAGGCCCTCAACCTACGAGCAGTACTTC
.	TRBJ2-2	.	TRBV6-5	CASTNRVTGELFF	TGTGCCAGCACCAACAGGGTCACCGGGGAGCTGTTTTTT
TRBD2	TRBJ2-7	.	TRBV5-1	CASSFSGSMSYEQYF	TGCGCCAGCAGCTTTAGCGGGAGTATGAGCTACGAGCAGTACTTC
.	TRBJ2-7	.	TRBV10-1	CASSEVELTAYEQYF	TGCGCCAGCAGTGAGGTTGAACTCACGGCCTACGAGCAGTACTTC
TRBD1	TRBJ2-7	.	TRBV25-1	CASSGQGRGSEQYF	TGTGCCAGCAGTGGACAGGGGAGAGGTTCCGAGCAGTACTTC